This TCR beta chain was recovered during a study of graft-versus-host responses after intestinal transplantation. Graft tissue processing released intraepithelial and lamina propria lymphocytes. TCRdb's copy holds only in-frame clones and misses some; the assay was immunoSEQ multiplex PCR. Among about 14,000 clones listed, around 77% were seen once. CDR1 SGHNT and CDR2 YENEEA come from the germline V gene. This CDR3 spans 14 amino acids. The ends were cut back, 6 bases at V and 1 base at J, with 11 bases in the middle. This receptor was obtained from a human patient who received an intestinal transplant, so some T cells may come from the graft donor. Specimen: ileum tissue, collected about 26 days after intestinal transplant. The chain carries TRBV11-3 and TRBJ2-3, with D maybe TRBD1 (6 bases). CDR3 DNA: TGTGCCAGCAGTACCAGGGGAGGCACAGATACGCAGTATTTT. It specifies CASSTRGGTDTQYF.